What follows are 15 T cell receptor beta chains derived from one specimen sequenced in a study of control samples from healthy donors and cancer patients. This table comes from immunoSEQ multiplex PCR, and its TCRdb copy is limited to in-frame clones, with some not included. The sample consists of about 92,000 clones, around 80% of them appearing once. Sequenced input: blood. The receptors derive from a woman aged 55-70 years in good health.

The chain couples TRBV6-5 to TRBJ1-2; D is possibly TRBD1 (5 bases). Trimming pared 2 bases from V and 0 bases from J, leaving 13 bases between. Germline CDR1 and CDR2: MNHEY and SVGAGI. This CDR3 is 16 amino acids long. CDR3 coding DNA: TGTGCCAGCAGTTACAAAAGGGGACTCGCTAACTATGGCTACACCTTC. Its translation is CASSYKRGLANYGYTF.

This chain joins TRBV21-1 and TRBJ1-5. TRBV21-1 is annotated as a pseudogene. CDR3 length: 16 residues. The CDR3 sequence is CASSTRTGRENQPQHF. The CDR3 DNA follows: TGTGCCAGCAGCACCCGAACCGGGAGGGAAAATCAGCCCCAGCATTTT.

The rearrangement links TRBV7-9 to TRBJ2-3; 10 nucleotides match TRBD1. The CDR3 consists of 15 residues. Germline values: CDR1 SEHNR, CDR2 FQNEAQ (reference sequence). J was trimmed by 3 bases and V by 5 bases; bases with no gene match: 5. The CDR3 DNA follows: TGTGCCAGCAGCACCCGGGACAGGGGAACAGATACGCAGTATTTT. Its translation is CASSTRDRGTDTQYF.

The CDR3 is CASKPDGEKLFF. As DNA, the CDR3 is TGTGCCAGCAAGCCGGACGGGGAAAAACTGTTTTTT. The chain recombines TRBV2 with TRBJ1-4; no clear D. CDR1 and CDR2 (germline): SNHLY, FYNNEI. The V end was cut by 7 bases, the J end by 8 bases, with 11 bases between. The CDR3 sequence is 12 residues long.

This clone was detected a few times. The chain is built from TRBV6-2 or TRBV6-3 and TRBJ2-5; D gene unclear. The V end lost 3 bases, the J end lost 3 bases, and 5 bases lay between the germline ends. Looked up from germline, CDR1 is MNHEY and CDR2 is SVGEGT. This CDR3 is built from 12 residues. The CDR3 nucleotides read TGTGCCAGCAGTTATTGGGAAGAGACCCAGTACTTC. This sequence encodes CASSYWEETQYF.

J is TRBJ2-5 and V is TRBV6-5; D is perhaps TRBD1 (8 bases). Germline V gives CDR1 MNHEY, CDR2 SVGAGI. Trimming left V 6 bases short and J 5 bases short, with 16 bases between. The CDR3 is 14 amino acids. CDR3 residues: CASRSQGGGETQYF. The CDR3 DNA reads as TGTGCCAGCAGGTCACAGGGGGGAGGGGAGACCCAGTACTTC.

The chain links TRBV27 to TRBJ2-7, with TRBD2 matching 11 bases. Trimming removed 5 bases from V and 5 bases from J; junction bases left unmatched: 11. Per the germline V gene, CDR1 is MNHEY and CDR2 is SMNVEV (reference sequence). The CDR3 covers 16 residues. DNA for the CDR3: TGTGCCAGCAGTACTCCCCCACTAGCGGGAGTCCACGAGCAGTACTTC. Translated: CASSTPPLAGVHEQYF.

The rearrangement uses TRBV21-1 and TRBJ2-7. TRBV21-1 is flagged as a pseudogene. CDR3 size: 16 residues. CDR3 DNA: TGTGCCGGCAGCAAAGTTCAGGGAGATCACCTCTACGAGCAGTACTTC. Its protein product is CAGSKVQGDHLYEQYF.

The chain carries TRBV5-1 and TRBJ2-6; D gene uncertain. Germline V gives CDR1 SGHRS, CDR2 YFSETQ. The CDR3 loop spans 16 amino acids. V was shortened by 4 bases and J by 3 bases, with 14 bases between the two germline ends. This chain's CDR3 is CASSTDWVGGANVLTF. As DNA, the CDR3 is TGCGCCAGCAGCACAGACTGGGTTGGTGGGGCCAACGTCCTGACTTTC. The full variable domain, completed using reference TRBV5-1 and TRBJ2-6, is KAGVTQTPRYLIKTRGQQVTLSCSPISGHRSVSWYQQTPGQGLQFLFEYFSETQRNKGNFPGRFSGRQFSNSRSEMNVSTLELGDSALYLCASSTDWVGGANVLTFGAGSRLTVL.

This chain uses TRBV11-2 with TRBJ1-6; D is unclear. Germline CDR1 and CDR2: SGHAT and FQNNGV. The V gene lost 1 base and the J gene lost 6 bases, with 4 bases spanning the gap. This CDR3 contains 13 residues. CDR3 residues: CASSLGLNSPLHF. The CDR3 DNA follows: TGTGCCAGCAGCTTAGGACTTAATTCACCCCTCCACTTT.

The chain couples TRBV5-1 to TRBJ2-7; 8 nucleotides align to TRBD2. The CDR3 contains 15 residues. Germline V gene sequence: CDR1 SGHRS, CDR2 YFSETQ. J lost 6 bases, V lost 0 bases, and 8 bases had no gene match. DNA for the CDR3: TGCGCCAGCAGCTTGGTCGGGGGGGCCGGGTTCGAGCAGTACTTC. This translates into CASSLVGGAGFEQYF.

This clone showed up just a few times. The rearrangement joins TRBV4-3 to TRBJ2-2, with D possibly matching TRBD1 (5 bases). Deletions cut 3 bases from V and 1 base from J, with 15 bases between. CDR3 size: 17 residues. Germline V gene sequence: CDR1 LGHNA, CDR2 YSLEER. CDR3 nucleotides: TGCGCCAGCAGCCATCAGCGACAGACACTGAACACCGGGGAGCTGTTTTTT. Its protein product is CASSHQRQTLNTGELFF.

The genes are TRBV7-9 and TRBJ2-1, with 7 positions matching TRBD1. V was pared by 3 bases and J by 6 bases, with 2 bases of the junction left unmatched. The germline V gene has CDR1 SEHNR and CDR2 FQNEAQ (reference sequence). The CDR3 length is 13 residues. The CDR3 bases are TGTGCCAGCAGCTTGGGACAGAGCAATGAGCAGTTCTTC. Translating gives CASSLGQSNEQFF.

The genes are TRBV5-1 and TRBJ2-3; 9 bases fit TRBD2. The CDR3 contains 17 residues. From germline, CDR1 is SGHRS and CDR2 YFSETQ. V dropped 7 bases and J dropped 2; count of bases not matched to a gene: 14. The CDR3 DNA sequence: TGCGCCAGCCGCCCAAGCGGCGGGGGGGCCCCCACAGATACGCAGTATTTT. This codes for CASRPSGGGAPTDTQYF.

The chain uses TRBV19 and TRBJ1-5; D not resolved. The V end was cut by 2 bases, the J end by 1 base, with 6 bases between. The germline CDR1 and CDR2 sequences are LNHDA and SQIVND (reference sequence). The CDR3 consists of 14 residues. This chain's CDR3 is CASSILVSNQPQHF. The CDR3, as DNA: TGTGCCAGTAGTATATTGGTGAGCAATCAGCCCCAGCATTTT. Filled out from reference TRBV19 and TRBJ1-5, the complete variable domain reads DGGITQSPKYLFRKEGQNVTLSCEQNLNHDAMYWYRQDPGQGLRLIYYSQIVNDFQKGDIAEGYSVSREKKESFPLTVTSAQKNPTAFYLCASSILVSNQPQHFGDGTRLSIL.